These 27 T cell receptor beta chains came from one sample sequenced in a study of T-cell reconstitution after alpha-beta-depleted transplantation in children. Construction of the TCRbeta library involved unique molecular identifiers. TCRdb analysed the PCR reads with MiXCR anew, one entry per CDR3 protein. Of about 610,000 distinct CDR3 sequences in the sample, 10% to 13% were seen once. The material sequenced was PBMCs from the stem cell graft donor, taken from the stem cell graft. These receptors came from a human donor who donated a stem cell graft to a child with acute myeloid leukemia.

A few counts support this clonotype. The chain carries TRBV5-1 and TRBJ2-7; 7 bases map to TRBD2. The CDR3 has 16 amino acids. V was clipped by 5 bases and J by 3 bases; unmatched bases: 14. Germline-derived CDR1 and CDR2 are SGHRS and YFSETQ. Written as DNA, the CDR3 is TGCGCCAGCAGGAGAAACGTCGCTAGCGGAGGCTACGAGCAGTACTTC. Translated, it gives CASRRNVASGGYEQYF.

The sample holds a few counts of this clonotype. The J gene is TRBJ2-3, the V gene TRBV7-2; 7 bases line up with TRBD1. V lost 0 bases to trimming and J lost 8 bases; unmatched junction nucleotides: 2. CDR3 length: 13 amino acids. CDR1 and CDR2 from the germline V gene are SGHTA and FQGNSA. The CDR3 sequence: CASSLARDSTQYF. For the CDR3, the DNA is TGTGCCAGCAGCTTAGCAAGGGACAGTACGCAGTATTTT. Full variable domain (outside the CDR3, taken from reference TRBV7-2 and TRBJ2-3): GAGVSQSPSNKVTEKGKDVELRCDPISGHTALYWYRQSLGQGLEFLIYFQGNSAPDKSGLPSDRFSAERTGGSVSTLTIQRTQQEDSAVYLCASSLARDSTQYFGPGTRLTVL.

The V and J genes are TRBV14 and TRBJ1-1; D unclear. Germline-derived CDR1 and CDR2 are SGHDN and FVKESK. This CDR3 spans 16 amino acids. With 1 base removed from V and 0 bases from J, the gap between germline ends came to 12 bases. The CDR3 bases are TGTGCCAGCAGCCAAGTCGGAGGGAGCGTGAACACTGAAGCTTTCTTT. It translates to CASSQVGGSVNTEAFF.

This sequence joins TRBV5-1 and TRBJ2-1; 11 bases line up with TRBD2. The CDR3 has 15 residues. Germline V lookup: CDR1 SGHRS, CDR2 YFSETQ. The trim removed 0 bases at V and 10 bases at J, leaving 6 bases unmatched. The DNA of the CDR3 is TGCGCCAGCAGCTTGGGGGCTAGCGGGAGGATCGAGCAGTTCTTC. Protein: CASSLGASGRIEQFF.

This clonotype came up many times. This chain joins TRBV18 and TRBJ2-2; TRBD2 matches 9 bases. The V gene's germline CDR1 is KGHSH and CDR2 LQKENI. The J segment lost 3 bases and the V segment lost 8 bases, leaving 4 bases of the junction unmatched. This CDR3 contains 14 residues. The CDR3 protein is CASTLAGYTGELFF. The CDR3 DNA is TGTGCCAGCACCCTAGCGGGGTACACCGGGGAGCTGTTTTTT.

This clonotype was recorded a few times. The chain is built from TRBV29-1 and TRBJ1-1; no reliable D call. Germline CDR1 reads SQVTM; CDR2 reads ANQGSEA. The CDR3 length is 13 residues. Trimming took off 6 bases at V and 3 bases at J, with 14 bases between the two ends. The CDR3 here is CSVRPRGDTEAFF. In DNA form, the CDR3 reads TGCAGCGTACGACCTCGGGGTGACACTGAAGCTTTCTTT.

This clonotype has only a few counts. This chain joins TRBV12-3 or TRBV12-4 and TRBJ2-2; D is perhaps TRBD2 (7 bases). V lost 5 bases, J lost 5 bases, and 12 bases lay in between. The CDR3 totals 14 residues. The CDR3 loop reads CASSTRGPTGELFF. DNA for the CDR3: TGTGCCAGCAGTACGCGGGGGCCAACCGGGGAGCTGTTTTTT.

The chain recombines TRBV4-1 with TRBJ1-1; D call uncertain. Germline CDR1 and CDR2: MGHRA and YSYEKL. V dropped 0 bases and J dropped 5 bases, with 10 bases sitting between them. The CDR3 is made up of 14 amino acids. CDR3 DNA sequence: TGCGCCAGCAGCCAAGATAGGTACGGGACTGAAGCTTTCTTT. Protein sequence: CASSQDRYGTEAFF.

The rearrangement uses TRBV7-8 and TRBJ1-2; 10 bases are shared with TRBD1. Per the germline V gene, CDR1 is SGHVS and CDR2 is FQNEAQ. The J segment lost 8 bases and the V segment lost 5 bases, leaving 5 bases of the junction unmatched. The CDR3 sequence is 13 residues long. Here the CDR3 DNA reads TGTGCCAGCAGCCGTGACAGGGGGCTAGGCTACACCTTC. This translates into CASSRDRGLGYTF.

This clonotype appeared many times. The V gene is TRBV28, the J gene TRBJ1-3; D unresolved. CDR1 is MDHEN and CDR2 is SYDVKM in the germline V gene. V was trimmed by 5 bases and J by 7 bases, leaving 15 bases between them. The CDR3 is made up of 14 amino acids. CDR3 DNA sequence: TGTGCCAGCAGTGAAAGGGTGTCGGGCAACACCATATATTTT. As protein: CASSERVSGNTIYF.

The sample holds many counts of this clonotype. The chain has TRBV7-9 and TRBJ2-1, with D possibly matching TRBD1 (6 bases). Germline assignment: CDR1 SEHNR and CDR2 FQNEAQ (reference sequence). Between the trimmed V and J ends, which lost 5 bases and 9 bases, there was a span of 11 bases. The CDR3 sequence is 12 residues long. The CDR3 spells CASSEQGIEQFF. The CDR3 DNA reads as TGTGCCAGCAGCGAACAGGGAATTGAGCAGTTCTTC.

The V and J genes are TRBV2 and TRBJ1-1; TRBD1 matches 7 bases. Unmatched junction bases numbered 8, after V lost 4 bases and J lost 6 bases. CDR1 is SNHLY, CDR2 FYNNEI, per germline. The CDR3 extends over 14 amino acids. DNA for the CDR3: TGTGCCAGCAGTGCACGGGACAGTTCCTCTGAAGCTTTCTTT. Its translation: CASSARDSSSEAFF.

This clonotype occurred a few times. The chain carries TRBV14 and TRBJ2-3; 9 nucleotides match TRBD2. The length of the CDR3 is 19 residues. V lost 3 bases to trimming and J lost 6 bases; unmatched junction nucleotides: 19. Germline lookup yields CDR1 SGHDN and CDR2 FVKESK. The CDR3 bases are TGTGCCAGCAGCCATCCCTTAGCCGCTAGCGGGATCTATTGGGATACGCAGTATTTT. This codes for CASSHPLAASGIYWDTQYF.

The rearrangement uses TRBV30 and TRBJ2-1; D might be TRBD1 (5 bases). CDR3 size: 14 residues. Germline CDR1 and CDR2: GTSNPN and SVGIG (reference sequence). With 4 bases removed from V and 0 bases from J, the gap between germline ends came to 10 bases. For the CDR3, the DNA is TGTGCCTGGAACAGACAGAGCTCCTACAATGAGCAGTTCTTC. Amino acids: CAWNRQSSYNEQFF.

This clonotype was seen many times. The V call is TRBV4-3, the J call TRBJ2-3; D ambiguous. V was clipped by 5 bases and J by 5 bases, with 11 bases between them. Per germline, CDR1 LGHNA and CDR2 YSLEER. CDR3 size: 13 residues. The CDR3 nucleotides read TGCGCCAGCAGCTACACAGTGGTAGATACGCAGTATTTT. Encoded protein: CASSYTVVDTQYF.

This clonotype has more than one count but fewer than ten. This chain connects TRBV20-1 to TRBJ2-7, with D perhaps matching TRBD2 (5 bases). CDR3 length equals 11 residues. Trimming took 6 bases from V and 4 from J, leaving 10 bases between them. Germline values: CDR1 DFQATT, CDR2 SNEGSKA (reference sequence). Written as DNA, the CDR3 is TGCAGTGCACCACGGGAATACGAGCAGTACTTC. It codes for CSAPREYEQYF.

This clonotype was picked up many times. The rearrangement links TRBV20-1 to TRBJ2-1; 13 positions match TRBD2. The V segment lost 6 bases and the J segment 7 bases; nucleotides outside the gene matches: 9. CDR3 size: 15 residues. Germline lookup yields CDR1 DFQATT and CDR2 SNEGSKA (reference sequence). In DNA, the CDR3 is TGCAGTGCCCTCCCCGGGACTAGCGGGAAAAATGAGCAGTTCTTC. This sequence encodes CSALPGTSGKNEQFF.

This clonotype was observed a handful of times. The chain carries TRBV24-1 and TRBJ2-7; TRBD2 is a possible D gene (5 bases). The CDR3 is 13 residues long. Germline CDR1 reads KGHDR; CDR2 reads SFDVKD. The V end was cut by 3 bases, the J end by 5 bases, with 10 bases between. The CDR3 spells CATSDRNSDEQYF. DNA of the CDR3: TGTGCCACCAGTGATCGTAATAGCGACGAGCAGTACTTC.

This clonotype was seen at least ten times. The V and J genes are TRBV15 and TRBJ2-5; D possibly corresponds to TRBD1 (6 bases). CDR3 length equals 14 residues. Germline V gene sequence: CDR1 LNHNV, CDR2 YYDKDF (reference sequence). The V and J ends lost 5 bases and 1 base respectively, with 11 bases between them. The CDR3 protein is CATSWGRGQETQYF. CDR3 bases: TGTGCCACCAGCTGGGGGCGAGGCCAAGAGACCCAGTACTTC.

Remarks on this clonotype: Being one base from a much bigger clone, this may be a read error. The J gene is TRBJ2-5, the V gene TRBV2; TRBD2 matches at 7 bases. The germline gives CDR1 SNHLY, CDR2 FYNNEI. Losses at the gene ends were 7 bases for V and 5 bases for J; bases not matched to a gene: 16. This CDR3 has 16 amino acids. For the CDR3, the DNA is TGTGCCAGCACCGAGAAGGGACTATCGGGAGTTGAGACCCAGTACTTC. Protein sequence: CASTEKGLSGVETQYF.

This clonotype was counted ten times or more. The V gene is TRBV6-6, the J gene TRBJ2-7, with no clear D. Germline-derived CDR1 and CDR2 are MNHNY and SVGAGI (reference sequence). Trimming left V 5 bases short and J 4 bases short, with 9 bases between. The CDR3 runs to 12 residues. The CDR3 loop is CASSTDRYEQYF. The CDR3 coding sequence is TGTGCCAGCAGTACAGACCGTTACGAGCAGTACTTC.

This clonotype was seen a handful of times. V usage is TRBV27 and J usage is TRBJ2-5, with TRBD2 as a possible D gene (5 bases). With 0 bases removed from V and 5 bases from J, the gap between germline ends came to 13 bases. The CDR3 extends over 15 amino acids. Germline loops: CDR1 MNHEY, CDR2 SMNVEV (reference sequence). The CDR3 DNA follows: TGTGCCAGCAGTTTATCGCCAGGACTCCCGGAGACCCAGTACTTC. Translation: CASSLSPGLPETQYF.

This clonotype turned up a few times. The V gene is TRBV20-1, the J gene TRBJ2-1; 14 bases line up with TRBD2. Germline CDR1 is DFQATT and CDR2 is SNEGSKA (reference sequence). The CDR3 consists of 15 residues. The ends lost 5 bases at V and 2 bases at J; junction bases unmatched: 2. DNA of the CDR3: TGCAGTGCTGGGACTAGCGGGAGTCCCTACAATGAGCAGTTCTTC. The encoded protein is CSAGTSGSPYNEQFF.

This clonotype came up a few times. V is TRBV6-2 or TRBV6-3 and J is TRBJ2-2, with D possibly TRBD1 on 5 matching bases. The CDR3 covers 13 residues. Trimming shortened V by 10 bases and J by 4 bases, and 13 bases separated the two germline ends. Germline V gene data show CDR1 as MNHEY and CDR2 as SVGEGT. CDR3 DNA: TGTGCCACCATCCGACAGACCACCGGGGAGCTGTTTTTT. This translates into CATIRQTTGELFF.

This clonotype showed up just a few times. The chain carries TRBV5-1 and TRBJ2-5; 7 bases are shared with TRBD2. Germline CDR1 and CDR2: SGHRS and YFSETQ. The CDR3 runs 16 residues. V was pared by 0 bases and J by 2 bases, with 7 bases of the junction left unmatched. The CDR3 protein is CASSLAPSGGQETQYF. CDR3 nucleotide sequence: TGCGCCAGCAGCTTGGCGCCTAGCGGAGGGCAAGAGACCCAGTACTTC.

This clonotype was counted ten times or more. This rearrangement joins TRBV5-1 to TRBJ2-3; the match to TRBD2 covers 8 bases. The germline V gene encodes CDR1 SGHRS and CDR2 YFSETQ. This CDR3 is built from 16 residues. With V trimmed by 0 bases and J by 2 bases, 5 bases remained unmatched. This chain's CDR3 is CASSLDPGRATDTQYF. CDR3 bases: TGCGCCAGCAGCTTGGATCCCGGGAGGGCCACAGATACGCAGTATTTT.

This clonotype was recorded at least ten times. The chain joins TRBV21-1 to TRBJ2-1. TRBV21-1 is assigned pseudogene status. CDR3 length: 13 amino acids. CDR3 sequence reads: CASKANGDNEQFF. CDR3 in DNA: TGTGCCAGCAAGGCCAACGGGGATAATGAGCAGTTCTTC.